This T cell receptor (beta chain) was captured by sequencing in a study of cytomegalovirus exposure and HLA in healthy donors. PCR primers comprised 60 Vbeta and 13 Jbeta primers. TCRdb's copy holds only in-frame clones and misses some; the assay was immunoSEQ multiplex PCR. This sample has about 150,000 clones, with about 80% found just once. The germline V gene has CDR1 SGHRS and CDR2 YFSETQ. This CDR3 has 14 amino acids. In the case of this clone: Germline and junction disagree at one end, which may indicate a read error.

The receptor's source is a middle-aged woman in good health and CMV-seronegative. Source material: PBMCs. The J gene is TRBJ1-1, the V gene TRBV5-1, with D perhaps TRBD1 (5 bases). CDR3 in DNA: TGCGCCAGCAGCTTAGGGGAAATGAACTCTGAAGCTTTCTTT. Translating gives CASSLGEMNSEAFF.